These T cell receptor beta chains were read from a single sample in a study of regulatory T cells in long-lasting Graves disease. Using its own MiXCR run on the multiplex PCR reads, TCRdb lists one record per CDR3 protein. The sample contains roughly 430,000 distinct CDR3 sequences, about a sixth of which appear only once. This same sample was also part of a study on T cells in Graves' hyperthyroidism and ophthalmopathy.

Material: peripheral blood mononuclear cells (PBMCs), obtained at new diagnosis, from a patient treated with antithyroid drugs. The receptors originated from a woman in her twenties or thirties with Graves disease. Each CDR3 is given with its conserved first and last residue. The order of the fields is D gene, J gene, clone size, V gene, CDR3 protein, CDR3 DNA. A D gene is named only where the DNA matches it firmly. The listing skips clone size in some rows; elsewhere it reads once, few, many or a size class.

TRBD2	TRBJ2-1	few	TRBV28	CASSFGGRGFYNEQFF	TGTGCCAGCAGTTTCGGCGGGAGGGGTTTTTACAATGAGCAGTTCTTC
-	TRBJ2-1	many	TRBV6-1	CASIPEFRSYNEQFF	TGTGCCAGCATCCCAGAGTTTCGATCCTACAATGAGCAGTTCTTC
-	TRBJ2-4	many	TRBV20-1	CSARELSRLAKNIQYF	TGCAGTGCTAGAGAACTCTCTCGTCTAGCCAAAAACATTCAGTACTTC
TRBD1	TRBJ1-5	many	TRBV6-2/TRBV6-3	CASSRTGTQGLPQHF	TGTGCCAGCAGTCGGACAGGGACGCAGGGTTTGCCCCAGCATTTT
TRBD1	TRBJ2-3	many	TRBV5-6	CASSRLGTGATDTQYF	TGTGCCAGCAGTAGATTAGGGACAGGGGCCACAGATACGCAGTATTTT
-	TRBJ1-4	-	TRBV27	CASSGANEKLFF	TGTGCCAGCAGTGGGGCTAATGAAAAACTGTTTTTT
-	TRBJ2-7	few	TRBV12-3/TRBV12-4	CASSFRVEQYF	TGTGCCAGCAGTTTTCGAGTCGAGCAGTACTTC
-	TRBJ2-1	-	TRBV5-1	CASRLDYPSYNEQFF	TGCGCCAGCAGATTGGACTACCCCTCCTACAATGAGCAGTTCTTC
-	TRBJ2-4	once	TRBV4-1	CASSPSTGQFLTKNIQYF	TGCGCCAGCAGCCCATCAACTGGACAGTTTTTGACCAAAAACATTCAGTACTTC
TRBD2	TRBJ2-3	many	TRBV5-1	CASSLKWRETTDTQYF	TGCGCCAGCAGCTTGAAGTGGCGGGAGACCACAGATACGCAGTATTTT
-	TRBJ2-1	-	TRBV29-1	CSVARAREREQFF	TGCAGCGTTGCCCGGGCCAGAGAAAGGGAGCAGTTCTTC
TRBD2	TRBJ2-7	many	TRBV11-2	CASSLDRTRYYEQYF	TGTGCCAGCAGCTTAGATCGGACTAGATACTACGAGCAGTACTTC
TRBD1	TRBJ1-2	-	TRBV29-1	CSVTGVWDGYTF	TGCAGCGTTACAGGGGTATGGGATGGCTACACCTTC
TRBD2	TRBJ2-1	many	TRBV7-2	CASSSPSFTTGLEFYEQFF	TGTGCCAGCAGCTCACCCTCCTTCACTACGGGACTAGAATTCTATGAGCAGTTCTTC
-	TRBJ1-1	many	TRBV28	CASRINSIEAFF	TGTGCCAGCAGGATAAATTCGATTGAAGCTTTCTTT
TRBD1	TRBJ2-5	many	TRBV4-1	CASSQGVYRTGKGETQYF	TGCGCCAGCAGCCAAGGAGTGTACCGGACAGGGAAGGGAGAGACCCAGTACTTC
TRBD2	TRBJ2-1	few	TRBV24-1	CATSDLVRGRGNEQFF	TGTGCCACCAGTGATTTGGTGCGCGGGAGGGGGAATGAGCAGTTCTTC
-	TRBJ2-4	many	TRBV18	CASSPAGGENIQYF	TGTGCCAGCTCACCAGCCGGGGGCGAAAACATTCAGTACTTC
-	TRBJ2-1	-	TRBV7-9	CASSFGQFNEQFF	TGTGCCAGCAGCTTCGGGCAGTTCAATGAGCAGTTCTTC
TRBD1	TRBJ1-2	once	TRBV3-1	CASSIDRGMGYGYTF	TGTGCCAGCAGCATTGACAGGGGGATGGGATATGGCTACACCTTC
TRBD1	TRBJ1-1	-	TRBV27	CASSLHPRGSTEAFF	TGTGCCAGCAGTTTGCACCCCAGGGGGAGCACTGAAGCTTTCTTT
-	TRBJ2-1	-	TRBV4-3	CASSQDRARRRLF	TGCGCCAGCAGCCAAGATCGGGCTAGACGAAGGCTCTTC
-	TRBJ2-3	many	TRBV5-4	CASSRGDLSDTQYF	TGTGCCAGCAGCCGCGGGGACTTGTCAGATACGCAGTATTTT
-	TRBJ2-1	many	TRBV28	CATLTYNEQFF	TGTGCCACCCTAACCTACAATGAGCAGTTCTTC
-	TRBJ2-5	-	TRBV3-1	CASSQDLGYQETQYF	TGTGCCAGCAGCCAAGATCTGGGGTACCAAGAGACCCAGTACTTC
-	TRBJ1-6	many	TRBV5-1	CASSLETTTGSPLHF	TGCGCCAGCAGCTTGGAAACAACAACGGGTTCACCCCTCCACTTT
-	TRBJ2-1	many	TRBV7-3	CASSLMISSDESYNEQFF	TGTGCCAGCAGCTTAATGATTAGCTCAGACGAGTCCTACAATGAGCAGTTCTTC
TRBD2	TRBJ2-7	few	TRBV5-6	CASRAGTGFGYEQYF	TGTGCCAGCAGAGCGGGGACGGGATTCGGCTACGAGCAGTACTTC
-	TRBJ2-1	many	TRBV18	CASSLTAGTQRENEQFF	TGTGCCAGCTCACTCACGGCCGGGACACAACGCGAGAATGAGCAGTTCTTC